This note documents a single T cell receptor (beta chain) sequence. The data stem from a study of blood T cell repertoires in COVID-19. Across the whole study: Acute and convalescent COVID-19 specimens originated in the United States, Italy and Spain. From T cells, B-cell-depleted T cells, or PBMCs came the material, which was cDNA or gDNA.

Authors' methods: The authors estimated nucleated cell counts from reference gene primer amplification. Data came from immunoSEQ multiplex PCR; TCRdb stores just in-frame clones and leaves some out. V, J and clone size derive from that table, while D and trimming were established from the DNA sequence. This table has approximately 70,000 clones, 65% to 85% appearing once. Seattle cases were enrolled at active infection and followed longitudinally. V dropped 8 bases and J dropped 10; count of bases not matched to a gene: 4. Germline loops: CDR1 WSHSY, CDR2 SAAADI. This CDR3 comprises 11 residues. Sequences were obtained from peripheral blood. The source of this sequence is a man in his sixties with COVID-19, enrolled during active disease. This chain uses TRBV10-2 with TRBJ2-5; 10 bases are a match to TRBD2. As DNA, the CDR3 is TGCGCCAGCTCAAGCGGGAGGGTCCAGTACTTC. This gives the protein CASSSGRVQYF.